The T cell receptor (beta chain) under discussion was sequenced for a study of shared clonotypes between healthy human individuals (dated by TCRdb to about 2020). Looking at the study overall: The cohort comprised a couple of women and three men aged 18 to 49 years. For each donor, CD4 naive and CD4 memory were each run on three plates, CD8 naive on two plates, and CD8 memory on one plate. The study deeply sequenced blood TCR repertoires of about 5 healthy adults to estimate repertoire size and the extent of clonotype sharing between individuals. Different laboratories and diverse techniques were used to prepare libraries and sequence TCR repertoires, to increase sequencing depth and limit assay-specific biases. Leukapheresis yielded between about 0.9 and 9 billion PBMCs per donor. What the authors observed across the whole study: Because the study included a small number of donors, the genetic and exposure-history diversity represented was limited. Sharing across four donors was observed for approximately 4.6% of naive CD4, 3% to 3.5% of naive CD8, 2% to 2.5% of memory CD4, and about 0.4% of memory CD8 clonotypes. Even with the large sequencing depth, rarefaction of the sorted-subset datasets indicated that sequencing was incomplete. Higher generation probabilities were observed for clonotypes shared by all four sorted-subset donors than for non-shared clonotypes. Only blood was sampled, and tissue TCR repertoires likely differ from those in blood. Pairwise subsampling indicated that sequencing depth was expected to affect the degree of clonotype sharing among donors. Estimated clonotype richness was generally larger for naive than for memory subsets.

Counted from cysteine to phenylalanine, this CDR3 has 15 amino acids. Only the CDR3 portion is preserved as DNA: 45 bases, with reading frame beginning at the first base. Per the germline V gene (reference sequence), SGHNT is the CDR1 and YYREEE is the CDR2. The V end loses 4 bases and the J end loses 6 bases, and a stretch of 20 bases separates them. Using the deep immunoSEQ assay, multiplex PCR amplified TCR CDR3 regions from genomic DNA. Genomic DNA extracted from each cell subset was distributed evenly over all wells of several immunoSEQ 96-well plates, and each plate served as one replicate. For sorted subsets, each replicate PCR was loaded with about 200 ng genomic DNA, equivalent to some 31,000 T cell genomes. The purified libraries were quantified using a Qubit 3.0 fluorometer, sized with a Bioanalyzer 2100, and then quantified again using the KAPA Library Quantification kit. Every immunoSEQ 96-well plate was sequenced on a dedicated single-read 150-cycle Illumina NextSeq 550 flow cell. Turning to the authors' computational methods: The immunoSEQ output contained only junctional sequences without quality scores, so filtering could not match that applied to full-length reads. Sequences were annotated with PyIR, a Python wrapper for IgBLAST v1.9, and V/J genes and CDR3 were assigned using IMGT germline references. Reads with weak V/J assignments (E-value above 1e-6), missing CDR3, stop codons, out-of-frame junctions, or ambiguous translated residues were removed. A V3J clonotype was defined by an identical inferred V gene, J gene, and CDR3 amino acid sequence. Percentage overlap between repertoires was computed as shared unique clonotypes divided by the size of the smaller repertoire. Three approaches were used to assess repertoire richness: RTK rarefaction, the Chao1 estimator, and Recon v2.1 estimates of unobserved clonotypes. OLGA was used to compute generation probabilities for all TCRbeta clonotypes that the gDNA method yielded from a few donors. TCRdb re-hosts the immuneACCESS table, in-frame sequences only. Its copies lack some clones; in the studies checked, an unresolved V gene accounts for under half of them, and the cause for the rest is not known. Clone size and V and J calls were adopted from that table, with D and trimming inferred from the DNA. This sample gives about 2 million clones in total; about 95% of them show up just once. The ten top clones hold approximately 1% of the sample.

Comment on this clone: This clone's antigen is unknown. Nothing much larger sits one base from this clone, and base qualities are not available.

CD8 naive samples were obtained by positive selection for CCR7 among CD45RO-negative cells, yielding a CD45RA+CCR7+ population from which TemRA cells were excluded. The donors were healthy, HIV-negative adults with no recently reported acute infections or vaccinations. Every donor was a Caucasian adult residing in Nashville, Tennessee, USA. Blood was obtained by leukapheresis, after which PBMCs were separated by Ficoll-Histopaque density gradient centrifugation and cryopreserved in liquid nitrogen vapor phase. Analytical flow cytometry was used to check the purity and quantity of every magnetically sorted T cell population. Genomic DNA was isolated from each sorted fraction and quantified by UV absorbance on a Nanodrop 2000c.

The chain uses TRBV5-4 and TRBJ2-7; possibly the D gene is TRBD2, per 7 matching bases. This TCR came from a man younger than 35 in good health. Sequenced material: naive CD8+ T cells sorted from blood. The label giving this sample's cell subset or site can be read as: CD45RA+CCR7+. The sequenced DNA: TGTGCCAGCAGCCTCTGGGGGGGTAGCAGGGGCGAGCAGTACTTC. Its product reads: CASSLWGGSRGEQYF.